Sequencing of this T cell receptor (beta chain) was carried out in a study of identical twins. The cDNA had a unique molecular identifier and a template-switch universal primer site. Using its own MiXCR run on the 5' RACE reads, TCRdb lists one record per CDR3 protein. Of 690,000 or so distinct CDR3 sequences listed, around 5.7% are singletons. This clonotype showed up many times. Its target is unknown. Overall study results and limits: Beta out-of-frame twin sharing showed a weaker excess. Where out-of-frame alpha sequences were twin-shared, they showed excess low generation probability. The study reached conclusions through statistical analysis that was cross-sectional, not following the same donors.

Per the germline V gene, CDR1 is MNHNS and CDR2 is SASEGT. Trimming cost V 7 bases and J 8 bases; bases outside gene matches: 8. This CDR3 spans 13 amino acids. The sample was naive T cells sorted from blood. The chain links TRBV6-1 to TRBJ1-3; 7 bases are shared with TRBD1. This clonotype was obtained from a man in his late teens or twenties in good health. The CDR3 loop reads CASKTTGRDTIYF. The DNA of the CDR3 is TGTGCCAGCAAAACGACAGGGCGAGACACCATATATTTT.